This T cell receptor beta chain was sequenced during a study of beta chain features in type 1 diabetes. Across the whole study: Patients looked much like healthy donors when it came to age, gender and cell yields.

Regarding the study as a whole: In cDNA sequencing, cells with high TCR expression could be over-represented.

As concerns this clone: As yet, its antigen is unknown.

TCRB transcripts that were expressed got sequenced, as all of the isolated RNA had been reverse transcribed. TCRdb keeps only in-frame clones here, not all; method: immunoSEQ multiplex PCR. The table has 130,000 to 150,000 clones, roughly 50% seen once. Per the germline V gene, CDR1 is MNHNY and CDR2 is SVGAGI (reference sequence). The CDR3 sequence is 13 residues long. V was pared by 8 bases and J by 7 bases, with 10 bases of the junction left unmatched. The clonotype was recovered from a man younger than 35 in good health. J is TRBJ2-5 and V is TRBV6-6; 7 bases line up with TRBD2. Source material: Tregs from blood. CDR3 residues: CASGAGEDGTQYF. The CDR3 DNA reads as TGTGCCAGCGGCGCGGGGGAGGATGGGACCCAGTACTTC.